These 5 T cell receptor beta chains share one sample of origin, sequenced in a study of cytomegalovirus exposure and HLA in healthy donors. 60 Vbeta and 13 Jbeta primers were used in PCR. The method was immunoSEQ multiplex PCR; TCRdb's version includes in-frame clones alone and lacks a portion of them. Of 140,000 to 150,000 clones listed, 84% are singletons. The sequencing input was PBMCs. These receptors were collected from a boy under 10 years old in good health and CMV-seronegative.

This clone has a single count. The chain links TRBV10-3 to TRBJ2-2; 11 bases line up with TRBD1. V shed 4 bases and J 1 base; nucleotides not matched to a gene: 14. This CDR3 is built from 20 residues. Germline V gives CDR1 ENHRY, CDR2 SYGVKD. In DNA form, the CDR3 reads TGTGCCATCAGTGTAGTATCGTTCTTCGGGACAGGGGGGAACACCGGGGAGCTGTTTTTT. The encoded protein is CAISVVSFFGTGGNTGELFF.

CDR3 loop: CASSQVAFFTDTQYF. The CDR3 DNA follows: TGCGCCAGCAGCCAAGTCGCGTTCTTCACAGATACGCAGTATTTT. J is TRBJ2-3 and V is TRBV4-3; D gene unclear. This CDR3 comprises 15 residues. Germline CDR1 and CDR2: LGHNA and YSLEER. Trimming took off 1 base at V and 2 bases at J, with 10 bases between the two ends.

This rearrangement joins TRBV11-2 to TRBJ2-3; TRBD2 aligns across 7 bases. This CDR3 region has 16 residues. Losses at the gene ends were 4 bases for V and 1 base for J; bases not matched to a gene: 8. In germline, CDR1 is SGHAT, CDR2 FQNNGV. The chain's CDR3 is CASSWGGTPGTDTQYF. CDR3 DNA: TGTGCCAGCAGCTGGGGGGGGACCCCCGGCACAGATACGCAGTATTTT.

The count of this clone is one. The rearrangement joins TRBV5-1 to TRBJ2-7; 7 positions match TRBD2. The CDR3 sequence is 19 residues long. With 3 bases clipped from V and 3 bases from J, the junction kept 21 bases outside the gene matches. Germline CDR1 reads SGHRS; CDR2 reads YFSETQ. In nucleotides, the CDR3 is TGCGCCAGCAGCTCACCGGGGCGGGGGTCCTTTTTAAATTTCTACGAGCAGTACTTC. Residues: CASSSPGRGSFLNFYEQYF.

The V gene is TRBV6-1, the J gene TRBJ2-3, with 14 bases that match TRBD2. The junction had 7 bases not matched to a gene; V was cut back by 4 bases and J by 7 bases. CDR3 length: 16 amino acids. Germline V gene data show CDR1 as MNHNS and CDR2 as SASEGT. The CDR3 region has the DNA TGTGCCAGCAGTGGACGACTAGCGGGAGGGCCGAATACGCAGTATTTT. Encoded protein: CASSGRLAGGPNTQYF.